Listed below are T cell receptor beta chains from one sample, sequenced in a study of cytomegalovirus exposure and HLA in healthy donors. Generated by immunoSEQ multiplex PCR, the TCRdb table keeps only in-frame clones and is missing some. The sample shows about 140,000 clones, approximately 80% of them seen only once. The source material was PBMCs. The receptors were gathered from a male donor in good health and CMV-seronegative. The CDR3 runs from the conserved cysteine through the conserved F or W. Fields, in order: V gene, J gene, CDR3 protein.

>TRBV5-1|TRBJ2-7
CASSLNPAGAFYEQYF
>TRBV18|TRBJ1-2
CASSRGQTNYGYTF
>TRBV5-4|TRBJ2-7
CASSLDGLNSYEQYF
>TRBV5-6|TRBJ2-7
CASSLGAGTGKDEQYF
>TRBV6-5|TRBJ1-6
CASSYSSGLDSPLHF
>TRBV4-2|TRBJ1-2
CASSPIAGTPPNYGYTF
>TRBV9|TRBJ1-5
CASSVGAQTFQPQHF
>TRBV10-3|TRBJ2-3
CAISGGLTDTQYF
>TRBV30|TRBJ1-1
CAWRALWDTEAFF
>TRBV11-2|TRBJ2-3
CASSFAGLATDTQYF
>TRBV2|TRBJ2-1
CASSALRNEQFF
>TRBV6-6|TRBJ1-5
CATSGGQGFLQPQHF
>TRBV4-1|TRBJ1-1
CASSQGAGLMNTEAFF
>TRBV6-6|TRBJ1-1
CASSYSRGRTEAFF
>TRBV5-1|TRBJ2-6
CASGRDSPSSGANVLTF
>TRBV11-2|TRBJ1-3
CASSTAGNTIYF
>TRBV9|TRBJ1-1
CASSVSRGTEAFF